The clone carrying this T cell receptor beta chain was detected only a few times. No antigen is known for it. This sample was included in a study of T cell repertoires in cytomegalovirus infection. TCRdb independently ran MiXCR on the reads; one entry per CDR3 protein. Of around 530,000 distinct CDR3 sequences listed, about 17% are singletons. Study conclusions and caveats: Of the TCR beta families, the public ones yielded a cumulative frequency that identified carriers of CMV plus the relevant HLA. In two of eight donors, the top clonotype was HLA-C-restricted CMV-specific.

Germline values: CDR1 SGDLS, CDR2 YYNGEE. Between the trimmed V and J ends, which lost 0 bases and 3 bases, there was a span of 12 bases. The CDR3 covers 15 residues. The chain couples TRBV9 to TRBJ1-1; D unclear. Sequencing was done on a sample of CD8+ T cells from PBMCs. The clonotype comes from a human donor in good health (CMV status not recorded). Some clones in this sample may be carry-over from other donors' samples. CDR3 nucleotide sequence: TGTGCCAGCAGCGTAGAGGGTCGGAGGTACACTGAAGCTTTCTTT. This gives the protein CASSVEGRRYTEAFF.